This TCR beta chain was identified during a study of T cells in Graves' hyperthyroidism and ophthalmopathy. Uncontrolled infection, other autoimmune disease, pregnancy or lactation disqualified patients from enrolment. Sampled blood dates from first hyperthyroidism diagnosis, and it precedes any ophthalmopathy symptoms. Amplified TCR beta CDR3 regions derived from RNA transcripts. Carried out on the TCR CDR3, a first-round RT-PCR used the HTBI primer set. TCRdb processed the multiplex PCR reads anew with MiXCR; each CDR3 protein has one entry. The sample holds hundreds of thousands of distinct CDR3 sequences, 15% to 19% seen once. The CDR3 length is 13 residues. V lost 3 bases and J 9 bases, leaving 12 bases between the germline ends. CDR1 LNHDA and CDR2 SQIVND come from the germline V gene (reference sequence). A remark on this clonotype: Its antigen is as yet unknown.

Whole-study results and caveats: Patients with ophthalmopathy were separated from those with stable hyperthyroidism by a 13 V-J model.

The clonotype was recovered from a woman younger than 35 with Graves' hyperthyroidism that later progressed to Graves' ophthalmopathy. The sequenced material came from blood. This sequence joins TRBV19 and TRBJ2-4, with D maybe TRBD1 (7 bases). The CDR3, as DNA: TGTGCCAGTAGTATGGGTCAGGGGGGCATTCAGTACTTC. It specifies CASSMGQGGIQYF.